This passage covers 20 T cell receptor beta chains from one sample sequenced in a study of long-term antiretroviral therapy in people with HIV. immunoSEQ v3.0 was run at survey level. The table came from immunoSEQ multiplex PCR; TCRdb's copy has only in-frame clones and leaves some out. The sample contains over 20,000 clones, 83% of which appear only once. The material was unsorted PBMCs, obtained 3 years after starting antiretroviral therapy. All receptors derive from a young man with HIV.

This chain joins TRBV18 and TRBJ2-2; no definite D call. The ends were cut back, 4 bases at V and 6 bases at J, with 9 bases in the middle. The CDR3 has 13 amino acids. Germline CDR1 is KGHSH and CDR2 is LQKENI. The DNA for the CDR3 is TGTGCCAGCTCACTTTCAGTGGCCGGGGAGCTGTTTTTT. Translated: CASSLSVAGELFF.

This chain links TRBV28 with TRBJ2-1; the match to TRBD2 covers 11 bases. CDR1 is MDHEN and CDR2 is SYDVKM in the germline V gene. The CDR3 totals 14 residues. Trimming took 6 bases from V and 9 from J; bases not matched to a gene: 7. CDR3 region: CASSRSGGAGEQFF. The CDR3 bases are TGTGCCAGCAGCCGTAGCGGGGGGGCTGGTGAGCAGTTCTTC.

The gene calls are TRBV28 and TRBJ1-5; 8 positions agree with TRBD1. CDR3 length equals 14 residues. Germline values: CDR1 MDHEN, CDR2 SYDVKM. V shed 4 bases and J 5 bases; nucleotides not matched to a gene: 4. CDR3: CASSYAGGYQPQHF. CDR3 sequence (DNA): TGTGCCAGCAGTTATGCAGGGGGCTATCAGCCCCAGCATTTT.

The gene calls are TRBV7-9 and TRBJ2-3, with D perhaps matching TRBD1 or TRBD2 (5 bases each). CDR3 size: 13 residues. Deletions cut 2 bases from V and 4 bases from J, with 7 bases between. Germline V gives CDR1 SEHNR, CDR2 FQNEAQ (reference sequence). In DNA, the CDR3 is TGTGCCAGCAGCTTAAGGGACCCAGATACGCAGTATTTT. Translated: CASSLRDPDTQYF.

The chain has TRBV14 and TRBJ2-3; 7 nucleotides match TRBD2. Germline V lookup: CDR1 SGHDN, CDR2 FVKESK. This CDR3 region has 17 residues. With 2 bases clipped from V and 0 bases from J, the junction kept 8 bases outside the gene matches. CDR3 DNA: TGTGCCAGCAGCCAAAGATTTGGGGGGGGAAGCACAGATACGCAGTATTTT. This codes for CASSQRFGGGSTDTQYF.

The rearrangement links TRBV9 to TRBJ1-6; D unclear. Germline CDR1 SGDLS, CDR2 YYNGEE. Between the trimmed V and J ends, which lost 2 bases and 10 bases, there was a span of 10 bases. CDR3 size: 13 residues. This CDR3 is CASSVTQVSPLHF. DNA for the CDR3: TGTGCCAGCAGCGTGACCCAAGTCTCACCCCTCCACTTT.

The CDR3 is CASSLITGDEQYV. The CDR3 region has the DNA TGTGCCAGCAGCCTAATAACAGGGGACGAGCAGTACGTC. V is TRBV5-4 and J is TRBJ2-7; 7 nucleotides agree with TRBD1. Germline V gene data show CDR1 as SGHNT and CDR2 as YYREEE (reference sequence). J gave up 5 bases and V 4 bases, and 6 bases lay outside the gene matches. This CDR3 contains 13 residues.

This clone was picked up a small number of times. The chain recombines TRBV12-5 with TRBJ2-2, with 9 nucleotides matching TRBD1. V lost 4 bases to trimming and J lost 2 bases; unmatched junction nucleotides: 8. CDR1 LGHNT and CDR2 FRNRAP come from the germline V gene. This CDR3 spans 17 amino acids. The CDR3 here is CASGYGQDRGNTGELFF. The CDR3 nucleotides read TGTGCTAGTGGTTATGGCCAGGACAGGGGAAACACCGGGGAGCTGTTTTTT.

The chain carries TRBV7-9 and TRBJ1-4, with TRBD1 as a possible D gene (6 bases). CDR3 length: 16 amino acids. In germline, CDR1 is SEHNR, CDR2 FQNEAQ (reference sequence). The V gene lost 7 bases and the J gene lost 4 bases, with 19 bases spanning the gap. The CDR3 DNA sequence: TGTGCCAGCACCCCCGGACAGACTATAAGTAATGAAAAACTGTTTTTT. It encodes CASTPGQTISNEKLFF. Full variable domain (remainder filled in from reference TRBV7-9 and TRBJ1-4): DTGVSQNPRHKITKRGQNVTFRCDPISEHNRLYWYRQTLGQGPEFLTYFQNEAQLEKSRLLSDRFSAERPKGSFSTLEIQRTEQGDSAMYLCASTPGQTISNEKLFFGSGTQLSVL.

The CDR3 spells CASSPGQGEGGYTF. The CDR3 DNA reads as TGTGCCAGCAGCCCGGGACAGGGGGAGGGAGGCTACACCTTC. V gene TRBV28 combines with J gene TRBJ1-2; 11 positions agree with TRBD1. Germline lookup yields CDR1 MDHEN and CDR2 SYDVKM. Unmatched junction bases numbered 8, after V lost 6 bases and J lost 8 bases. The CDR3 sequence is 14 residues long.

This chain joins TRBV4-1 and TRBJ2-7; TRBD1 agrees at 10 bases. The CDR3 runs 16 residues. CDR1 MGHRA and CDR2 YSYEKL come from the germline V gene. V shed 2 bases, J shed 0 bases, and the junction held 4 bases outside the gene matches. CDR3 sequence: CASSQRDRGFSYEQYF. The CDR3 nucleotides are TGCGCCAGCAGCCAACGGGACAGGGGTTTCTCCTACGAGCAGTACTTC.

The chain carries TRBV5-1 and TRBJ2-3; D not resolved. In germline, CDR1 is SGHRS, CDR2 YFSETQ. Trimming removed 9 bases from V and 0 bases from J, with 29 bases in between. The CDR3 totals 19 residues. The CDR3 is CATLWVSPAALSSTDTQYF. For the CDR3, the DNA is TGCGCCACCCTGTGGGTCTCCCCCGCAGCCCTGTCTAGCACAGATACGCAGTATTTT.

This chain joins TRBV4-1 and TRBJ1-1; no definite D call. Germline V gives CDR1 MGHRA, CDR2 YSYEKL. V lost 1 base and J 0 bases, leaving 12 bases between the germline ends. The CDR3 extends over 16 amino acids. The CDR3 sequence is CASSQALQNMNTEAFF. CDR3 in DNA: TGCGCCAGCAGCCAAGCACTACAAAATATGAACACTGAAGCTTTCTTT.

This clone was detected a few times. V usage is TRBV21-1 and J usage is TRBJ2-6; TRBD1, the table's D call, was not compared with the DNA. TRBV21-1 is assigned pseudogene status. CDR3 length: 19 amino acids. In DNA form, the CDR3 reads TGTGCCAGCAGCTCCTGGGACAGGGTTATTTCTGGGAGGGCCAACGTCCTGACTTTC. This sequence encodes CASSSWDRVISGRANVLTF.

This clone was detected only once. The chain links TRBV7-2 to TRBJ2-2; D might be TRBD1 (5 bases). V lost 9 bases to trimming and J lost 4 bases, with 18 bases between them. This CDR3 is built from 15 residues. Per the germline V gene, CDR1 is SGHTA and CDR2 is FQGNSA. The CDR3 DNA is TGTGCCAGTCCACAACGTAGGGGCGGCACCGGGGAGCTGTTTTTT. Encoded protein: CASPQRRGGTGELFF.

In its sample, this clone was seen a few times. V usage is TRBV14 and J usage is TRBJ1-6; D ambiguous. Germline V gene lookup returns CDR1 SGHDN and CDR2 FVKESK. The CDR3 is 14 residues long. V was cut by 6 bases and J by 2 bases, with 8 bases left in between. DNA for the CDR3: TGTGCCAGCAGTTATACAGCCTATAATTCACCCCTCCACTTT. It is translated as CASSYTAYNSPLHF.

This chain joins TRBV7-9 and TRBJ2-2; the D gene could be TRBD1 or TRBD2 (5 bases each). V lost 5 bases and J 1 base, leaving 14 bases between the germline ends. CDR3 length equals 16 residues. CDR1 SEHNR and CDR2 FQNEAQ come from the germline V gene (reference sequence). The CDR3 here is CASSAGAGRNTGELFF. CDR3 bases: TGTGCCAGCAGCGCCGGGGCCGGAAGGAACACCGGGGAGCTGTTTTTT.

The sample holds one count of this clone. The V and J genes are TRBV11-2 and TRBJ1-5; D is possibly TRBD1 (6 bases). CDR1 is SGHAT and CDR2 is FQNNGV in the germline V gene. This CDR3 is 16 amino acids long. V was shortened by 6 bases and J by 4 bases, with 19 bases between the two germline ends. CDR3 DNA sequence: TGTGCCAGCAGATCAATCCGGGACAAGATAAATCAGCCCCAGCATTTT. Encoded protein: CASRSIRDKINQPQHF.

There are a few counts of this clone. The chain employs TRBV2 and TRBJ1-2, with D tentatively TRBD1 (5 bases). V was clipped by 5 bases and J by 4 bases, with 14 bases between them. The CDR3 sequence is 14 residues long. Germline CDR1 reads SNHLY; CDR2 reads FYNNEI. CDR3 region: CASSPGRAGYGYTF. Written as DNA, the CDR3 is TGTGCCAGCAGTCCAGGGAGGGCAGGCTATGGCTACACCTTC.

The chain recombines TRBV6-5 with TRBJ1-1; a weak D match, TRBD1 (6 bases). Trimming pared 10 bases from V and 3 bases from J, leaving 15 bases between. Germline-derived CDR1 and CDR2 are MNHEY and SVGAGI. This CDR3 comprises 13 residues. The DNA of the CDR3 is TGTGCCACCAACAGACAGGCGGACACTGAAGCTTTCTTT. Its protein is CATNRQADTEAFF.